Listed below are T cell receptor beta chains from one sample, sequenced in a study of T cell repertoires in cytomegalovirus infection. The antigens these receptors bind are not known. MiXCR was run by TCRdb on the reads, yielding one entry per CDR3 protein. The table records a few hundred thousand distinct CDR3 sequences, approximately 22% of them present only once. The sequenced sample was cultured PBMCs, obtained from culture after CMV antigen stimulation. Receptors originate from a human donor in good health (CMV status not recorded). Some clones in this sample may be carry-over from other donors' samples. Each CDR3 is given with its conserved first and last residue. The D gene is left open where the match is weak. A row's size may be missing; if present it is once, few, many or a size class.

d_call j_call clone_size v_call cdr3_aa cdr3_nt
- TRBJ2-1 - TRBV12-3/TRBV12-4 CASSFLRNSYNEQFF TGTGCCAGCAGTTTTTTACGAAACTCCTACAATGAGCAGTTCTTC
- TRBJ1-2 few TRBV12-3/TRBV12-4 CASNWSGYGYTF TGTGCCAGCAACTGGTCCGGCTATGGCTACACCTTC
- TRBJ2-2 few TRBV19 CASSTGSPTGELFF TGTGCCAGTAGTACGGGGTCTCCAACCGGGGAGCTGTTTTTT
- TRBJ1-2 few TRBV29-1 CSVLTGSNYGYTF TGCAGCGTCCTGACAGGCTCAAACTATGGCTACACCTTC
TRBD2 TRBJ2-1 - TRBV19 CATKPLADINEQFF TGTGCCACCAAACCACTAGCGGATATCAATGAGCAGTTCTTC
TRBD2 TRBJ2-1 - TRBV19 CASSYPTSGSTLEQFF TGTGCCAGTAGTTACCCGACTAGCGGCAGTACCCTTGAGCAGTTCTTC
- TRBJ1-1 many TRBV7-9 CATRGNTEAFF TGTGCCACCAGGGGGAACACTGAAGCTTTCTTT
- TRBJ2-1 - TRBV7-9 CASSLGPRDEQFF TGTGCCAGCAGCTTAGGACCACGCGATGAGCAGTTCTTC
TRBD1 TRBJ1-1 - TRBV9 CASSTPQGGMNTEAFF TGTGCCAGCAGCACACCACAGGGGGGAATGAACACTGAAGCTTTCTTT
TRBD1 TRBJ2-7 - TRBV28 CASSLMAGGHGEQYF TGTGCCAGCAGTTTAATGGCAGGGGGCCATGGCGAGCAGTACTTC
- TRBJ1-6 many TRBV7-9 CASSSPDSNSPLHF TGTGCCAGCAGCTCCCCGGACTCAAATTCACCCCTCCACTTT
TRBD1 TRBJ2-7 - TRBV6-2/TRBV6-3 CASSSRTGSTYEQYF TGTGCCAGCAGCTCCCGGACAGGGAGCACCTACGAGCAGTACTTC
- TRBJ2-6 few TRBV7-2 CASSLGGGSGANVLTF TGTGCCAGCAGCTTAGGGGGCGGCTCTGGGGCCAACGTCCTGACTTTC
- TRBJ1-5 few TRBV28 CASSVQGGGYSNQPQHF TGTGCCAGCAGTGTCCAGGGAGGTGGATATAGCAATCAGCCCCAGCATTTT
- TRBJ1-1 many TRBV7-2 CASSLAQGNTEAFF TGTGCCAGCAGCTTGGCACAGGGAAACACTGAAGCTTTCTTT
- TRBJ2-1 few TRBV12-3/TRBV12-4 CASSPGRPLLGQFF TGTGCCAGCAGTCCGGGCCGGCCGCTTTTAGGGCAGTTCTTC
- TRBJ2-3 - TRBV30 CAWKVTDTQYF TGTGCCTGGAAGGTCACAGATACGCAGTATTTT
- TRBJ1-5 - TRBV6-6 CASRTSQGNQPQHF TGTGCCAGCAGGACCTCACAGGGAAATCAGCCCCAGCATTTT
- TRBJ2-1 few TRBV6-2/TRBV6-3 CASSRTPGNEQFF TGTGCCAGCAGTCGCACTCCAGGCAATGAGCAGTTCTTC
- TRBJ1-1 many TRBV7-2 CASSLDTEAFF TGTGCCAGCAGCTTGGACACTGAAGCTTTCTTT
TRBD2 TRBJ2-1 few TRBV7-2 CASSVGTRYEQFF TGTGCCAGCAGCGTCGGGACTAGGTATGAGCAGTTCTTC
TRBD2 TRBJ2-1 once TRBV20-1 CSATGGEIEQFF TGCAGTGCAACCGGGGGGGAAATAGAGCAGTTCTTC
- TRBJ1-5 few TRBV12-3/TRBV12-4 CASSLTGTNQPQHF TGTGCCAGCAGCCTTACAGGGACCAATCAGCCCCAGCATTTT
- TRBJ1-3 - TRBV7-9 CASSITDYSGNTIYF TGTGCCAGCAGCATTACGGATTACTCTGGAAACACCATATATTTT
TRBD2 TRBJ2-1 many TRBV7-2 CASSLYPLSGTYNEQFF TGTGCCAGCAGCTTATACCCCCTGAGCGGGACCTACAATGAGCAGTTCTTC
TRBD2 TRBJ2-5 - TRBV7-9 CASSRIGLAGGLGLQETQYF TGTGCCAGCAGCCGGATAGGACTAGCGGGAGGGTTGGGTCTTCAAGAGACCCAGTACTTC
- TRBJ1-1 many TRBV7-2 CASSLGIDPNTEAFF TGTGCCAGCAGCTTAGGAATTGACCCCAACACTGAAGCTTTCTTT
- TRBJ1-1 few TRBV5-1 CASSLVSWSEAFF TGCGCCAGCAGCTTGGTCAGTTGGAGTGAAGCTTTCTTT
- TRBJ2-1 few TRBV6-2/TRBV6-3 CASIGGVTSYNEQFF TGTGCCAGCATCGGTGGGGTGACCTCCTACAATGAGCAGTTCTTC
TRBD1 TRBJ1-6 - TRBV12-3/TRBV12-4 CASSSFILGQGAYSPLHF TGTGCCAGCAGTTCTTTTATTCTCGGGCAGGGGGCTTATTCACCCCTCCACTTT
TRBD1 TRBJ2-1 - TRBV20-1 CSARASGQGASEQFF TGCAGTGCTAGAGCTTCGGGACAGGGGGCGAGTGAGCAGTTCTTC
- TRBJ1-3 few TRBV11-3 CASSPTGISGNTIYF TGTGCCAGCAGCCCCACAGGGATCTCTGGAAACACCATATATTTT